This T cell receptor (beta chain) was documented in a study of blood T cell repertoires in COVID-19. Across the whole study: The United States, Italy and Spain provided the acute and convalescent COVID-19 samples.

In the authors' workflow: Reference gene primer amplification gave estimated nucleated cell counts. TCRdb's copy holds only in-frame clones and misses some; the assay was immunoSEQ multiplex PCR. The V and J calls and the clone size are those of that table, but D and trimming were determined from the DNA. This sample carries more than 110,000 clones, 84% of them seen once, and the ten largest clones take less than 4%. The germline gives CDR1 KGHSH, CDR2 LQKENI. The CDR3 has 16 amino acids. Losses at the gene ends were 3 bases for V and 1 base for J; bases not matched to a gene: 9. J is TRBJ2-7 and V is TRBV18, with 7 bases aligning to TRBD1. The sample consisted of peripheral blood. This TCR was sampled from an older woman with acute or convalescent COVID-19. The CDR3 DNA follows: TGTGCCAGCTCACCCGGACAGGACTTACTTTCCTACGAGCAGTACTTC. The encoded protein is CASSPGQDLLSYEQYF.